A single sample gave rise to the 6 T cell receptor beta chains below, sequenced in a study of sequential checkpoint blockade in melanoma. Treatment: randomized to nivolumab then ipilimumab (arm A) or the reverse (arm B). Using immunoSEQ multiplex PCR, the repertoire was profiled, and TCRdb retains in-frame clones only, with some absent. The sample records some 14,000 clones, more than 65% being singletons. The sequenced sample was CD8+ T cells sorted from blood (inferred from file names), obtained from a patient given nivolumab and ipilimumab in sequence. Every receptor here comes from a human donor with melanoma.

The J gene is TRBJ1-2, the V gene TRBV2; no firm D call. Trimming shortened V by 3 bases and J by 5 bases, and 10 bases separated the two germline ends. Looked up from germline, CDR1 is SNHLY and CDR2 is FYNNEI. The CDR3 is 13 residues long. Here the CDR3 DNA reads TGTGCCAGCAGTGAGGGCAACAGTTATGGCTACACCTTC. Its protein product is CASSEGNSYGYTF.

This chain joins TRBV4-1 and TRBJ1-4; D is perhaps TRBD1 (5 bases). The CDR3 contains 14 residues. Per germline, CDR1 MGHRA and CDR2 YSYEKL. The V and J ends lost 2 bases and 8 bases respectively, with 12 bases between them. The CDR3 reads CASSQSIGAEKLFF. CDR3 sequence (DNA): TGCGCCAGCAGCCAAAGCATAGGGGCAGAAAAACTGTTTTTT.

This chain uses TRBV11-2 with TRBJ1-5; 11 bases are shared with TRBD1. Unmatched junction bases numbered 6, after V lost 3 bases and J lost 5 bases. The length of the CDR3 is 16 residues. Looked up from germline, CDR1 is SGHAT and CDR2 is FQNNGV. The CDR3 region is CASSFGQGAPHQPQHF. The CDR3 DNA reads TGTGCCAGCAGCTTTGGACAGGGGGCTCCTCATCAGCCCCAGCATTTT.

In this sample, this clone turned up a few times. The chain is built from TRBV4-1 and TRBJ1-2; tentatively, D is TRBD1 (6 bases). The germline V gene encodes CDR1 MGHRA and CDR2 YSYEKL. This CDR3 spans 14 amino acids. Trimming removed 1 base from V and 8 bases from J, with 14 bases in between. The CDR3 loop is CASSQGQAPRGYTF. DNA for the CDR3: TGCGCCAGCAGCCAAGGACAGGCTCCTCGGGGCTACACCTTC.

The chain links TRBV5-4 to TRBJ2-7; maybe TRBD1 (6 bases). The germline gives CDR1 SGHNT, CDR2 YYREEE (reference sequence). V was cut by 3 bases and J by 4 bases, with 8 bases left in between. This CDR3 comprises 12 residues. The CDR3 coding sequence is TGTGCCAGCAGCTCACAGGGTTACGAGCAGTACTTC. This codes for CASSSQGYEQYF.

This clone appeared a few times. The rearrangement joins TRBV7-9 to TRBJ1-4; a weak D match, TRBD1 (6 bases). Germline assignment: CDR1 SEHNR and CDR2 FQNEAQ (reference sequence). The ends were cut back, 3 bases at V and 7 bases at J, with 12 bases in the middle. The CDR3 consists of 14 residues. The CDR3: CASSFPGVGEKLFF. CDR3 coding DNA: TGTGCCAGCAGCTTCCCAGGGGTGGGTGAAAAACTGTTTTTT.